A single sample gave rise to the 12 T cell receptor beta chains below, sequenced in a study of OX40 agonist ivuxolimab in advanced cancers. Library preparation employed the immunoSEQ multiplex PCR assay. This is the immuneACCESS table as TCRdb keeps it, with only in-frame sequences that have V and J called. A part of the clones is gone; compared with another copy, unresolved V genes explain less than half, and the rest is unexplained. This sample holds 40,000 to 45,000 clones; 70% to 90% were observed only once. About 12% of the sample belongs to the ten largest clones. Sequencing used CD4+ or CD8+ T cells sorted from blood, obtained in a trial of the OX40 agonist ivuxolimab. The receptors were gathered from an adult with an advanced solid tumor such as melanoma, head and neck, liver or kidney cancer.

In DNA, the CDR3 is TGTGCCAGCAGCTTAACAGGGGGCGAGGGGATATATGGCTACACCTTC. It yields the protein CASSLTGGEGIYGYTF. This chain joins TRBV5-6 and TRBJ1-2; 9 bases are shared with TRBD1. The V gene end was trimmed by 2 bases and the J gene end by 5 bases; junction bases not matched to a gene: 10. The CDR3 spans 16 residues. Per germline, CDR1 SGHDT and CDR2 YYEEEE.

As DNA, the CDR3 is TGCGCCAGCAGCAGAAAACAGCCGTCCCAAGAGACCCAGTACTTC. Protein product: CASSRKQPSQETQYF. The gene calls are TRBV5-1 and TRBJ2-5; no firm D call. V was shortened by 4 bases and J by 1 base, with 14 bases between the two germline ends. Per the germline V gene, CDR1 is SGHRS and CDR2 is YFSETQ. The CDR3 contains 15 residues.

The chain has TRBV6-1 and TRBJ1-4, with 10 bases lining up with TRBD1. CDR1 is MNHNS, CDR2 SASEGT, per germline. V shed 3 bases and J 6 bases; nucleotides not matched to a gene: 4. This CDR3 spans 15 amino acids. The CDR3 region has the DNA TGTGCCAGCAGTGATCGGGACAGGGGTGATGAAAAACTGTTTTTT. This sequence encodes CASSDRDRGDEKLFF.

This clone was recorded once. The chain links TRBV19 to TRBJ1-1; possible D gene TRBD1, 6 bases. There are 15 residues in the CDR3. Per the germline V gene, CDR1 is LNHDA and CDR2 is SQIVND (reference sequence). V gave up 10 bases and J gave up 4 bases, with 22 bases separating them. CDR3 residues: CATAPAGLGATEAFF. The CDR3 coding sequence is TGTGCCACCGCCCCGGCCGGGTTGGGGGCCACTGAAGCTTTCTTT.

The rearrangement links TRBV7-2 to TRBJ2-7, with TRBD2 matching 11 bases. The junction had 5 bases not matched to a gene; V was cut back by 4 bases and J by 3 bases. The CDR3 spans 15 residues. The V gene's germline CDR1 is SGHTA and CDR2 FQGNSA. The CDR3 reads CASSSTGLAGYEQYF. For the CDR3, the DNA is TGTGCCAGCAGCTCGACCGGACTAGCGGGCTACGAGCAGTACTTC. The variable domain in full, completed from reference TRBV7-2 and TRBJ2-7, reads GAGVSQSPSNKVTEKGKDVELRCDPISGHTALYWYRQSLGQGLEFLIYFQGNSAPDKSGLPSDRFSAERTGGSVSTLTIQRTQQEDSAVYLCASSSTGLAGYEQYFGPGTRLTVT.

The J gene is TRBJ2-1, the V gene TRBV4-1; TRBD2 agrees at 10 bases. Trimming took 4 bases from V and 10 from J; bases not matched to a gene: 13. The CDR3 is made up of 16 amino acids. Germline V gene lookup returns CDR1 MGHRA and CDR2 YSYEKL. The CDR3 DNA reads TGCGCCAGCAGCCCTTATCAAGCGGGGGGGCGAGGGGAGCAGTTCTTC. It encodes CASSPYQAGGRGEQFF.

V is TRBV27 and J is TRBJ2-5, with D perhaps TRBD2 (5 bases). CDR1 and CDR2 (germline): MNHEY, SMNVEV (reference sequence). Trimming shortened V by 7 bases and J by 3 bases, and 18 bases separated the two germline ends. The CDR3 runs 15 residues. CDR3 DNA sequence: TGTGCCAGCATCTTAGGCTCCCTCGGGGAAGAGACCCAGTACTTC. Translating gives CASILGSLGEETQYF.

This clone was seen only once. The CDR3 protein is CASSLASQAAGGRGEQFF. The CDR3 DNA is TGTGCCAGCAGCTTAGCTTCCCAAGCAGCGGGAGGGAGGGGTGAGCAGTTCTTC. The rearrangement uses TRBV7-9 and TRBJ2-1, with 10 bases that match TRBD2. Trimming at V came to 0 bases and at J to 9 bases, leaving 14 bases not matched to a gene. The germline gives CDR1 SEHNR, CDR2 FQNEAQ (reference sequence). This CDR3 has 18 amino acids.

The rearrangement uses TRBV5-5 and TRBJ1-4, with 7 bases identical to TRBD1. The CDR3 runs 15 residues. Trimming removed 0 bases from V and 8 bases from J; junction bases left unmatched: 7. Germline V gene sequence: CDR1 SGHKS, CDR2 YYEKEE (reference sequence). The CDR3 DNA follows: TGTGCCAGCAGCTTGGTTCGAGGGGGCAACGAAAAACTGTTTTTT. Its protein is CASSLVRGGNEKLFF.

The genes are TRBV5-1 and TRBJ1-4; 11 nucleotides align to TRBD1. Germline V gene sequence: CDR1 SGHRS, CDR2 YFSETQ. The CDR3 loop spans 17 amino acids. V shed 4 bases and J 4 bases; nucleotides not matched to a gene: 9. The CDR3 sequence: CASSEVGQGVINEKLFF. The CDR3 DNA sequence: TGCGCCAGCAGCGAGGTGGGACAGGGGGTGATTAATGAAAAACTGTTTTTT.

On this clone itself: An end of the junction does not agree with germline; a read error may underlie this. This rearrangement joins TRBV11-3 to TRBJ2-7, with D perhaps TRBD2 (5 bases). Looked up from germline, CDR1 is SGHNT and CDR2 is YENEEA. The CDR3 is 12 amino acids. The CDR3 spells CAGSLLDGEQYF. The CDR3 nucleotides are TGTGCCGGCAGCTTACTAGATGGCGAGCAGTACTTC.

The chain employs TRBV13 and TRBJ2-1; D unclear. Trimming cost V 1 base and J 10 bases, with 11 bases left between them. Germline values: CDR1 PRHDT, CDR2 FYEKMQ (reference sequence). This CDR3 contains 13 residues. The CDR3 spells CASSLVSGREQFF. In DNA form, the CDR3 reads TGTGCCAGCAGCTTAGTGTCAGGTCGGGAGCAGTTCTTC.